These 6 T cell receptor beta chains share one sample of origin, sequenced in a study of cytomegalovirus exposure and HLA in healthy donors. Amplification used 60 Vbeta primers and 13 Jbeta primers. Clones were sequenced by immunoSEQ multiplex PCR, and TCRdb holds only the in-frame ones, with some missing. The sample holds about 120,000 clones, around four fifths seen once. Sequencing was carried out using PBMCs. These receptors all come from a male donor in good health and CMV-seropositive.

A single count supports this clone. At one boundary the junction diverges from the germline segment, which might be a read error. The CDR3 is CSSGYPTGINYGYTF. The CDR3 coding sequence is TGTTCCAGCGGCTATCCTACAGGGATTAACTATGGCTACACCTTC. The V and J genes are TRBV7-9 and TRBJ1-2; possibly TRBD1 for D (6 bases). This CDR3 has 15 amino acids. Germline CDR1 SEHNR, CDR2 FQNEAQ (reference sequence). The whole variable domain, remainder taken from reference TRBV7-9 and TRBJ1-2, is DTGVSQNPRHKITKRGQNVTFRCDPISEHNRLYWYRQTLGQGPEFLTYFQNEAQLEKSRLLSDRFSAERPKGSFSTLEIQRTEQGDSAMYLCSSGYPTGINYGYTFGSGTRLTVV.

The V gene is TRBV5-1, the J gene TRBJ2-6; D gene ambiguous. Trimming shortened V by 0 bases and J by 5 bases, and 9 bases separated the two germline ends. This CDR3 comprises 15 residues. Germline V gives CDR1 SGHRS, CDR2 YFSETQ. The CDR3 sequence is CASSLEQSRANVLTF. CDR3 DNA sequence: TGCGCCAGCAGCTTGGAACAAAGTAGGGCCAACGTCCTGACTTTC.

The CDR3 coding sequence is TGTGCCAGCACCCCGGGGACTCTGTCTCCTGCCACCGGGGAGCTGTTTTTT. It is translated as CASTPGTLSPATGELFF. The V call is TRBV28, the J call TRBJ2-2; D is possibly TRBD2 (6 bases). Germline V gives CDR1 MDHEN, CDR2 SYDVKM. V lost 7 bases and J 4 bases, leaving 22 bases between the germline ends. This CDR3 contains 17 residues.

CDR3 loop: CASSPGQASYGYTF. DNA of the CDR3: TGTGCCAGCAGCCCAGGACAGGCTTCCTATGGCTACACCTTC. V usage is TRBV7-3 and J usage is TRBJ1-2; 7 bases are shared with TRBD1. V lost 5 bases, J lost 4 bases, and 7 bases stayed unmatched. The germline CDR1 and CDR2 sequences are SGHTA and FQGTGA. CDR3 size: 14 residues.

The chain employs TRBV9 and TRBJ2-7; 7 positions match TRBD1. Germline V lookup: CDR1 SGDLS, CDR2 YYNGEE. This CDR3 has 15 residues. Trimming took 1 base from V and 5 from J; bases not matched to a gene: 9. As DNA, the CDR3 is TGTGCCAGCAGCGTACGAGGGGGCCGAGACGACGAGCAGTACTTC. This translates into CASSVRGGRDDEQYF.

The rearrangement uses TRBV6-1 and TRBJ1-2; a possible D gene is TRBD1 (6 bases). CDR1 and CDR2 from the germline V gene are MNHNS and SASEGT. The CDR3 has 14 amino acids. Trimming shortened V by 5 bases and J by 5 bases, and 15 bases separated the two germline ends. CDR3 protein: CASSPFGTTYGYTF. For the CDR3, the DNA is TGTGCCAGCAGTCCCTTCGGGACAACGTATGGCTACACCTTC.